This TCR beta chain was observed in a study of blood T cell repertoires in COVID-19. Study-wide background: There were acute and convalescent COVID-19 samples, and they came from the United States, Italy and Spain. T cells, B-cell-depleted T cells, or PBMCs provided the cDNA or gDNA that served as material.

Authors' analysis steps: Estimates of nucleated cell counts were drawn from the amplification of reference gene primers. Data came from immunoSEQ multiplex PCR; TCRdb stores just in-frame clones and leaves some out. V and J calls and clone size are as listed in that table; D and trimming were resolved from the DNA. This sample has about 44,000 clones, with approximately 80% found just once. Germline V gives CDR1 SGHTS, CDR2 YDEGEE. The ends lost 4 bases at V and 7 bases at J; junction bases unmatched: 8. The CDR3 runs 15 residues. The chain uses TRBV5-8 and TRBJ1-4, with 9 positions matching TRBD1. This sequence originates from a man aged 80 or over with acute or convalescent COVID-19. What was sequenced was peripheral blood. The CDR3 loop is CASSARTGASEKLFF. For the CDR3, the DNA is TGTGCCAGCAGCGCCCGGACAGGGGCGAGTGAAAAACTGTTTTTT.